This TCR beta chain was retrieved from a study of blood T cell repertoires in COVID-19 (dated by TCRdb to 2018 to 2020). Regarding the complete study: Collaborator samples came from the United States, Italy and Spain and covered acute and convalescent phases of COVID-19. Nearly every sample came with metadata listing a de-identified subject ID, COVID-19 status, age in years and sex. The prospective study material was composed of cDNA or gDNA derived from T cells, B-cell-depleted T cells, or PBMCs. HLA class I and class II types, where available, came from metadata supplied by the sample provider rather than from assay-based typing. The repertoires were released in a freely available public database intended as a resource for research on the immune response to SARS-CoV-2. Deeply sampled blood TCRbeta repertoires from subjects exposed to, actively infected with, or recovered from COVID-19 were included in the dataset. The samples were drawn from two sources: the first 160 participants of the ongoing ImmuneRACE study, and 1,254 subjects contributed by 6 global collaborators. Overall study outcomes, separate from this receptor: The amount of clinical and demographic metadata varied by source and participant and was provided uncurated.

CDR1 SGHDT and CDR2 YYEEEE were looked up in the germline V gene. V gives up 2 bases and J gives up 14 bases, and the segment between their germline ends measures 25 bases. Counted from cysteine to phenylalanine, this CDR3 has 15 amino acids. Solely the CDR3 DNA is kept, with 45 bases framed from the first base. Whole blood was collected in K2EDTA tubes by collaborating institutions according to the institutions' own protocols. For TCRbeta analysis, collaborator samples were shipped as frozen whole blood, as isolated PBMCs, or as DNA extracted from either sample type. The immunoSEQ Assay, a bias-controlled multiplex PCR, was used to amplify TCRbeta CDR3 regions from genomic DNA. The authors processed their data as follows. Within the assay, amplification of reference gene primers was used to estimate how many nucleated cells each sample contained. Sequence reads were collapsed and filtered to measure the absolute abundance of every unique TCRbeta CDR3 rearrangement. For each sample, productive Simpson clonality was calculated as the square root of Simpson's diversity index over productive rearrangements. Here the immuneACCESS table is served through TCRdb, limited to in-frame sequences with V and J called. Missing clones are a known gap in these copies; in checked studies unresolved V genes cover under half, and the rest lacks a known reason. V, J and clone size derive from that table, while D and trimming were established from the DNA sequence. The sample table shows about 60,000 clones, and almost 85% are seen once. The ten largest clones represent over 3.5% of the sample.

Note on this clone: No antigen is known for it. Qualities for individual bases were not recorded, and no much larger clone is one base off.

The rearrangement combines TRBV5-6 with TRBJ1-2; the D segment cannot be called with confidence. This receptor was taken from a man aged 60 to 75 with acute or convalescent COVID-19. Sequencing was done on a sample of peripheral blood. Here the CDR3 is given as CASSFYEALARSGTF. The DNA sequence is TGTGCCAGCAGCTTTTACGAGGCCCTAGCCCGATCGGGTACCTTC.